The 26 T cell receptor beta chains in this list originate from one sample, sequenced in a study of T cells in Graves' hyperthyroidism and ophthalmopathy (dated by TCRdb to between 2018 and 2021). Receptor amplification or capture employed multiplex PCR. This sample was sequenced with an Illumina HiSeq 2000. Amplification of TCR beta CDR3 regions was carried out from RNA transcripts. The first round of RT-PCR for the TCR CDR3 was performed with the HTBI primer set and the Qiagen OneStep RT-PCR kit. The raw public reads went through TCRdb reprocessing: fastp at Q25, MiXCR clone calling, in-frame beta chains kept. Each CDR3 protein appears once, grouped with its most common genes and DNA. This sample lists roughly 350,000 distinct CDR3 sequences; approximately 15% were detected once. About 26% of the sample comes from the top ten. The material sequenced was blood. Receptors originate from a woman aged 25 to 39 with Graves' hyperthyroidism.

As to this clonotype: With a much larger clone just one base away, this may be a read error. The V and J genes are TRBV7-2 and TRBJ1-1; TRBD1 matches at 7 bases. Germline V gene sequence: CDR1 SGHTA, CDR2 FQGNSA. This CDR3 has 15 residues. Here the CDR3 DNA reads TGTGCCAACAGCTTAGGAGGGGGCGCGAACACTGAAGCTTTCTTT. It is translated as CANSLGGGANTEAFF.

This clonotype turned up a few times. The V gene is TRBV27, the J gene TRBJ2-1; possible D gene TRBD2, 5 bases. The ends were cut back, 6 bases at V and 0 bases at J, with 9 bases in the middle. The CDR3 runs 14 residues. Per germline, CDR1 MNHEY and CDR2 SMNVEV (reference sequence). The CDR3 spells CASRAESSYNEQFF. In DNA, the CDR3 is TGTGCCAGCAGAGCGGAAAGCTCCTACAATGAGCAGTTCTTC.

This clonotype was detected ten times or more. The chain links TRBV20-1 to TRBJ2-3; TRBD2 matches at 7 bases. The CDR3 runs 15 residues. The germline V gene encodes CDR1 DFQATT and CDR2 SNEGSKA (reference sequence). With 5 bases clipped from V and 2 bases from J, the junction kept 10 bases outside the gene matches. The CDR3 DNA reads as TGCAGTGCTTCGGTGGTACGGGAGGACACAGATACGCAGTATTTT. This gives the protein CSASVVREDTDTQYF.

The J gene is TRBJ2-7, the V gene TRBV28, with D hard to call. V lost 6 bases to trimming and J lost 8 bases, with 11 bases between them. Germline CDR1 reads MDHEN; CDR2 reads SYDVKM. The CDR3 covers 11 residues. This chain's CDR3 is CASRTGHKQYF. CDR3 sequence (DNA): TGTGCCAGCAGGACGGGCCACAAGCAGTACTTC.

This clonotype was recorded a few times. The chain links TRBV5-5 to TRBJ2-1; 15 nucleotides match TRBD2. Trimming cost V 2 bases and J 9 bases; bases outside gene matches: 9. The CDR3 covers 17 residues. CDR1 is SGHKS, CDR2 YYEKEE, per germline (reference sequence). The CDR3 spells CASSFRQGLAGGIEQFF. The CDR3 DNA reads as TGTGCCAGCAGCTTCCGCCAGGGACTAGCGGGAGGTATTGAGCAGTTCTTC.

Many counts were recorded for this clonotype. This chain links TRBV28 with TRBJ2-7; 7 bases fit TRBD1. CDR1 and CDR2 (germline): MDHEN, SYDVKM. The CDR3 has 13 amino acids. The V segment lost 5 bases and the J segment 7 bases; nucleotides outside the gene matches: 8. The CDR3 DNA is TGTGCCAGCAGTCTACAGACAGGGAAGGAGCAGTACTTC. Its protein is CASSLQTGKEQYF.

This clonotype was seen a few times. The chain employs TRBV3-1 and TRBJ2-1; TRBD2 might be the D (5 bases). The CDR3 extends over 14 amino acids. Trimming removed 1 base at V and 4 bases at J, with 8 bases between. Germline CDR1 and CDR2: LGHDT and YNNKEL (reference sequence). The CDR3 nucleotides read TGTGCCAGCAGCCAAGCAAGGACTTACAATGAGCAGTTCTTC. Its translation: CASSQARTYNEQFF.

The count of this clonotype is one. V usage is TRBV19 and J usage is TRBJ2-1; D is undetermined. Trimming took off 5 bases at V and 6 bases at J, with 8 bases between the two ends. This CDR3 comprises 12 residues. Germline V gene data show CDR1 as LNHDA and CDR2 as SQIVND (reference sequence). CDR3 residues: CASSGPTNEQFF. The CDR3 nucleotides are TGTGCCAGTAGTGGACCAACCAATGAGCAGTTCTTC.

This clonotype was seen once. J is TRBJ2-7 and V is TRBV14; no definite D call. Trimming pared 3 bases from V and 3 bases from J, leaving 12 bases between. CDR1 is SGHDN, CDR2 FVKESK, per germline. The CDR3 has 14 amino acids. In DNA, the CDR3 is TGTGCCAGCAGCCAGCGGACGGGCTACTACGAGCAGTACTTC. It translates to CASSQRTGYYEQYF.

This chain connects TRBV19 to TRBJ2-3; no clear D gene. This CDR3 has 13 residues. CDR1 is LNHDA and CDR2 is SQIVND in the germline V gene (reference sequence). V lost 6 bases to trimming and J lost 4 bases, with 11 bases between them. The DNA of the CDR3 is TGTGCCAGTAGAGGCAGTTGGGCAGATACGCAGTATTTT. This sequence encodes CASRGSWADTQYF.

In its sample, this clonotype was seen a few times. The chain has TRBV5-1 and TRBJ2-1; 10 nucleotides align to TRBD2. Trimming took 5 bases from V and 9 from J; bases not matched to a gene: 8. From germline, CDR1 is SGHRS and CDR2 YFSETQ. The CDR3 spans 14 residues. CDR3 sequence reads: CASRSSGSMGEQFF. For the CDR3, the DNA is TGCGCCAGCAGATCTAGCGGGAGCATGGGTGAGCAGTTCTTC. Drawing the rest from reference TRBV5-1 and TRBJ2-1, the complete variable domain is KAGVTQTPRYLIKTRGQQVTLSCSPISGHRSVSWYQQTPGQGLQFLFEYFSETQRNKGNFPGRFSGRQFSNSRSEMNVSTLELGDSALYLCASRSSGSMGEQFFGPGTRLTVL.

This clonotype has a count of ten or more. The genes are TRBV28 and TRBJ2-7, with TRBD2 matching over 8 bases. CDR3 length: 13 residues. The ends lost 8 bases at V and 4 bases at J; junction bases unmatched: 7. Germline V lookup: CDR1 MDHEN, CDR2 SYDVKM. The DNA for the CDR3 is TGTGCCAGCTCCCGGACTAGCTGGTACGAGCAGTACTTC. Protein product: CASSRTSWYEQYF.

On this clonotype itself: This could be a read error, since a much larger clone is one nucleotide away. This CDR3 is missing its conserved last phenylalanine or tryptophan, likely due to a read error. V usage is TRBV30 and J usage is TRBJ1-1; weak D call: TRBD1 (5 bases). Per germline, CDR1 GTSNPN and CDR2 SVGIG (reference sequence). Trimming took 4 bases from V and 11 from J, leaving 14 bases between them. This CDR3 has 11 amino acids. CDR3 sequence: CAWMRRGGAFL. In DNA form, the CDR3 reads TGTGCCTGGATGAGGAGGGGAGGGGCTTTCCTT.

This chain connects TRBV19 to TRBJ1-2; D is uncertain. CDR1 is LNHDA, CDR2 SQIVND, per germline (reference sequence). Trimming pared 7 bases from V and 5 bases from J, leaving 14 bases between. The CDR3 totals 13 residues. CDR3 residues: CASTHDDGYGYTF. The DNA of the CDR3 is TGTGCCAGTACCCACGACGACGGTTATGGCTACACCTTC.

V usage is TRBV4-3 and J usage is TRBJ2-1, with TRBD2 matching over 7 bases. CDR1 LGHNA and CDR2 YSLEER come from the germline V gene. The CDR3 totals 15 residues. V lost 4 bases, J lost 5 bases, and 8 bases stayed unmatched. Here the CDR3 reads CASSRVAGADNEQFF. The CDR3 DNA reads as TGCGCCAGCAGCCGCGTAGCGGGTGCGGACAATGAGCAGTTCTTC.

The sample holds many counts of this clonotype. The chain has TRBV28 and TRBJ2-1; D perhaps matches TRBD1 (5 bases). Germline V CDR1 and CDR2: MDHEN, SYDVKM. The V gene lost 7 bases and the J gene lost 0 bases, with 13 bases spanning the gap. The CDR3 consists of 15 residues. CDR3 loop: CASKRDSSSYNEQFF. The DNA of the CDR3 is TGTGCCAGCAAGCGCGACAGCAGCTCCTACAATGAGCAGTTCTTC.

This clonotype was detected many times. V is TRBV28 and J is TRBJ1-4; D is perhaps TRBD1 (6 bases). V was trimmed by 7 bases and J by 5 bases, leaving 11 bases between them. This CDR3 region has 13 residues. CDR1 is MDHEN and CDR2 is SYDVKM in the germline V gene. The chain's CDR3 is CASIQGGNEKLFF. The CDR3 bases are TGTGCCAGCATACAGGGCGGGAATGAAAAACTGTTTTTT.

This chain joins TRBV18 and TRBJ2-1, with TRBD2 matching over 7 bases. J was trimmed by 5 bases and V by 3 bases; bases with no gene match: 10. The V gene's germline CDR1 is KGHSH and CDR2 LQKENI. The CDR3 is 16 residues long. The CDR3 sequence: CASSPAWRGNDNEQFF. DNA for the CDR3: TGTGCCAGCTCACCCGCATGGCGGGGGAATGACAATGAGCAGTTCTTC.

The rearrangement uses TRBV7-3 and TRBJ1-2; no reliable D call. CDR3 size: 12 residues. In germline, CDR1 is SGHTA, CDR2 FQGTGA. Trimming stripped 6 bases from V and 6 bases from J, with 11 bases between. The CDR3 protein is CASRTPPDGYTF. In nucleotides, the CDR3 is TGTGCCAGCAGAACCCCCCCCGATGGCTACACCTTC.

This chain links TRBV28 with TRBJ1-4; D possibly corresponds to TRBD1 (6 bases). The CDR3 is 14 amino acids. CDR1 MDHEN and CDR2 SYDVKM come from the germline V gene. The germline V and J ends were trimmed by 3 bases and 8 bases, with 13 bases remaining between them. CDR3 sequence reads: CASSLRGWEEKLFF. In DNA form, the CDR3 reads TGTGCCAGCAGTTTGAGGGGGTGGGAGGAAAAACTGTTTTTT.

This chain joins TRBV12-3 or TRBV12-4 and TRBJ2-5, with 14 bases fitting TRBD2. Trimming took 2 bases from V and 2 from J; bases not matched to a gene: 13. This CDR3 spans 20 amino acids. The CDR3 loop reads CASSLTWGLAGVTSQETQYF. CDR3 nucleotides: TGTGCCAGCAGTTTAACCTGGGGACTAGCGGGAGTGACGTCTCAAGAGACCCAGTACTTC.

Only a few counts were recorded for this clonotype. V usage is TRBV28 and J usage is TRBJ1-5, with D possibly matching TRBD1 (5 bases). Germline V gene lookup returns CDR1 MDHEN and CDR2 SYDVKM. V was cut by 5 bases and J by 5 bases, with 16 bases left in between. The CDR3 consists of 15 residues. CDR3 sequence reads: CASSPPPVGDQPQHF. The CDR3 DNA is TGTGCCAGCAGTCCCCCCCCAGTAGGGGATCAGCCCCAGCATTTT.

This clonotype has a handful of counts. The chain recombines TRBV7-6 with TRBJ2-5; D might be TRBD2 (5 bases). CDR3 size: 14 residues. The V end lost 1 base, the J end lost 7 bases, and 13 bases lay between the germline ends. Germline CDR1 SGHVS, CDR2 FNYEAQ. This CDR3 is CASSLVSHEGTQYF. In DNA form, the CDR3 reads TGTGCCAGCAGCTTAGTATCTCACGAGGGGACCCAGTACTTC.

This clonotype was counted at least ten times. The rearrangement links TRBV6-2 or TRBV6-3 to TRBJ2-7; D is unresolved. The CDR3 has 13 amino acids. The germline V and J ends were trimmed by 5 bases and 7 bases, with 15 bases remaining between them. CDR1 is MNHEY, CDR2 SVGEGT, per germline. The CDR3 is CASSPAAKWEQYF. For the CDR3, the DNA is TGTGCCAGCAGTCCGGCCGCAAAATGGGAGCAGTACTTC.

This clonotype came up many times. This sequence joins TRBV28 and TRBJ2-7; a weak D match, TRBD2 (6 bases). The CDR3 length is 13 residues. Germline values: CDR1 MDHEN, CDR2 SYDVKM. Trimming shortened V by 3 bases and J by 7 bases, and 13 bases separated the two germline ends. CDR3 residues: CASSFPSRGEQYF. The DNA for the CDR3 is TGTGCCAGCAGTTTCCCATCCCGGGGGGAGCAGTACTTC.

This clonotype was detected only a few times. The chain carries TRBV29-1 and TRBJ2-6; D is unresolved. Germline V gives CDR1 SQVTM, CDR2 ANQGSEA. V gave up 6 bases and J gave up 0 bases, with 9 bases separating them. This CDR3 contains 14 residues. This chain's CDR3 is CSVAGSSGANVLTF. The CDR3 bases are TGCAGCGTCGCCGGTTCCTCTGGGGCCAACGTCCTGACTTTC.